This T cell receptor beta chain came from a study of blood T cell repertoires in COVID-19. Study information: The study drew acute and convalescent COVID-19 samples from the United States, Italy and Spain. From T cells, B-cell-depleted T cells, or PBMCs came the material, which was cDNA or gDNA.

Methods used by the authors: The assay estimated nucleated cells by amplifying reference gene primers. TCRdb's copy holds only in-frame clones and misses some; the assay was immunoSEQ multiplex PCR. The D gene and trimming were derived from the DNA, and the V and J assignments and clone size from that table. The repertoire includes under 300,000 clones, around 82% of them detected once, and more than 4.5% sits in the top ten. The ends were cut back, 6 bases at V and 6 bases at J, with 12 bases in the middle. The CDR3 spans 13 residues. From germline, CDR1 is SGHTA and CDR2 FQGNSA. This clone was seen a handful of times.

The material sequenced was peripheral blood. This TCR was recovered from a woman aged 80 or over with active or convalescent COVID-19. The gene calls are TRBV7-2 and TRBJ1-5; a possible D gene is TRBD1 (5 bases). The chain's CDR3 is CASSGGYTQPQHF. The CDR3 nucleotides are TGTGCCAGCAGTGGGGGGTATACTCAGCCCCAGCATTTT.